This T cell receptor (beta chain) was sequenced for a study of early T cells in non-severe SARS-CoV-2 infection. Study-wide results and limits: The study's VDJdb matching favored anti-spike CD8 responses and missed private and CD4 specificities.

V dropped 0 bases and J dropped 5 bases, with 7 bases sitting between them. CDR3 length equals 13 residues. Germline CDR1 and CDR2: SGHVS and FQNEAQ. This clonotype was recorded at least ten times. Antigen: not known. One entry per CDR3 protein, called by TCRdb with MiXCR from the 5' RACE reads. The sample has just under 65,000 distinct CDR3 sequences; more than 5.5% are singletons. The sample consisted of whole blood, taken at baseline. The chain joins TRBV7-8 to TRBJ1-2, with no clear D. This TCR derives from an adult who was a healthcare worker with PCR-confirmed SARS-CoV-2 infection or an uninfected control (not recorded which). The CDR3 DNA is TGTGCCAGCAGCTTAGCGGCAGGATATGGCTACACCTTC. It encodes CASSLAAGYGYTF.